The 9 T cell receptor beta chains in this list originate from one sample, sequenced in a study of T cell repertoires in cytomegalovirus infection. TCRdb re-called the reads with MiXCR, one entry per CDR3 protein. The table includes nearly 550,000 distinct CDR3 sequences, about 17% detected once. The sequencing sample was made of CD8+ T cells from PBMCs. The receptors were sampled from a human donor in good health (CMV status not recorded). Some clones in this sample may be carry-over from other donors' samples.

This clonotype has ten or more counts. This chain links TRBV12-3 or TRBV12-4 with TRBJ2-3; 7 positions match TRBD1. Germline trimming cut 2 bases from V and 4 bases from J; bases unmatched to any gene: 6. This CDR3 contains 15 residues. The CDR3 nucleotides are TGTGCCAGCAGTTTAACAGGGGTAAGCGCAGATACGCAGTATTTT. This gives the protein CASSLTGVSADTQYF.

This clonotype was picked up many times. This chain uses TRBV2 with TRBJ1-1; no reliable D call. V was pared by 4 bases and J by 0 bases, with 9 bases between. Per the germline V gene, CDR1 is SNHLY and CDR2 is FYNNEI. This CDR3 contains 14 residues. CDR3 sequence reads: CASSVAAMNTEAFF. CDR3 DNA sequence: TGTGCCAGCAGTGTAGCGGCAATGAACACTGAAGCTTTCTTT.

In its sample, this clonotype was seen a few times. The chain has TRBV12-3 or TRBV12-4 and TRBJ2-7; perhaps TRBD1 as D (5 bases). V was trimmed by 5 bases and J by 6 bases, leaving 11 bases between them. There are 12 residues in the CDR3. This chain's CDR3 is CASSPRQTEQYF. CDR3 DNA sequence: TGTGCCAGCAGTCCACGACAGACCGAGCAGTACTTC.

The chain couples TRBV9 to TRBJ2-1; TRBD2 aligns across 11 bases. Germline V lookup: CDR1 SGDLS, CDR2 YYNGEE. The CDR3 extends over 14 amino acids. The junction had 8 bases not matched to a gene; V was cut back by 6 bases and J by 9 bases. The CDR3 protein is CASNLAGGPVEQFF. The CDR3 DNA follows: TGTGCCAGCAACTTAGCGGGGGGGCCCGTTGAGCAGTTCTTC.

The DNA of the CDR3 is TGCGCCAGCAGCTCTCCGACTAGCGGGGGCTACGAGCAGTACTTC. Residues: CASSSPTSGGYEQYF. V is TRBV5-1 and J is TRBJ2-7; 12 bases agree with TRBD2. Germline CDR1 and CDR2: SGHRS and YFSETQ. With V trimmed by 3 bases and J by 3 bases, 4 bases remained unmatched. This CDR3 contains 15 residues.

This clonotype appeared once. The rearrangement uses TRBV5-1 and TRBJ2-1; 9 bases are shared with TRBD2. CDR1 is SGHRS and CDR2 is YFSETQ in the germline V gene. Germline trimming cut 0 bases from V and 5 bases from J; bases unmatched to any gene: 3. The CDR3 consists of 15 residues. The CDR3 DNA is TGCGCCAGCAGCTTGGTGACTAGCGGCAACAATGAGCAGTTCTTC. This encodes CASSLVTSGNNEQFF.

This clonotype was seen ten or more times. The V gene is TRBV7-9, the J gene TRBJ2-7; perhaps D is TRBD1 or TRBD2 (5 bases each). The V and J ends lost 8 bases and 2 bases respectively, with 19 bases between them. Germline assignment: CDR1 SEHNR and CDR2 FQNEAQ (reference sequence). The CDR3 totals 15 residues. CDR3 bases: TGTGCCAGCGGCCAACCGGGACGACCTCCCTACGAGCAGTACTTC. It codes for CASGQPGRPPYEQYF.

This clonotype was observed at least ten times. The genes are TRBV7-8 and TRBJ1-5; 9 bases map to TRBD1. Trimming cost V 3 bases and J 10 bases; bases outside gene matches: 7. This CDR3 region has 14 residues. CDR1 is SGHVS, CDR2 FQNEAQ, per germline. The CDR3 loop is CASSFGQGIKPQHF. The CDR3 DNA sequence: TGTGCCAGCAGCTTTGGACAGGGGATCAAACCCCAGCATTTT. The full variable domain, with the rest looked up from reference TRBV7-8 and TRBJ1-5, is GAGVSQSPRYKVAKRGQDVALRCDPISGHVSLFWYQQALGQGPEFLTYFQNEAQLDKSGLPSDRFFAERPEGSVSTLKIQRTQQEDSAVYLCASSFGQGIKPQHFGDGTRLSIL.

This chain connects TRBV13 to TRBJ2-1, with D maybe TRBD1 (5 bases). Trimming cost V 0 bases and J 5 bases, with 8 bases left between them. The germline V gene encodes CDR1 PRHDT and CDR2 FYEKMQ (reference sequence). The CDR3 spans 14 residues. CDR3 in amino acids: CASSLGDSNNEQFF. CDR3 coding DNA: TGTGCCAGCAGCTTAGGAGACAGTAACAATGAGCAGTTCTTC.